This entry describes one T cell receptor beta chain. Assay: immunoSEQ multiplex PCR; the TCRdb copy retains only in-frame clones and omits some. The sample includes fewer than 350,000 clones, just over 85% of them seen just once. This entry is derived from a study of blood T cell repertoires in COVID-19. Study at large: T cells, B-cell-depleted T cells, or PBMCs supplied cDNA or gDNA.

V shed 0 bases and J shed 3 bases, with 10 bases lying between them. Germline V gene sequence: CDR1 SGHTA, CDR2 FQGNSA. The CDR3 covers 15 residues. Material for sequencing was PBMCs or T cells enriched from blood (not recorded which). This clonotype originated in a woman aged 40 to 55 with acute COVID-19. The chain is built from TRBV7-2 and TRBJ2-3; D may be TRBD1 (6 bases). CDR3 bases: TGTGCCAGCAGCTTAGCGGGGGCGCGGACAGATACGCAGTATTTT. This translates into CASSLAGARTDTQYF. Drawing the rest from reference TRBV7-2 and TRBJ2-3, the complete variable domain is GAGVSQSPSNKVTEKGKDVELRCDPISGHTALYWYRQSLGQGLEFLIYFQGNSAPDKSGLPSDRFSAERTGGSVSTLTIQRTQQEDSAVYLCASSLAGARTDTQYFGPGTRLTVL.